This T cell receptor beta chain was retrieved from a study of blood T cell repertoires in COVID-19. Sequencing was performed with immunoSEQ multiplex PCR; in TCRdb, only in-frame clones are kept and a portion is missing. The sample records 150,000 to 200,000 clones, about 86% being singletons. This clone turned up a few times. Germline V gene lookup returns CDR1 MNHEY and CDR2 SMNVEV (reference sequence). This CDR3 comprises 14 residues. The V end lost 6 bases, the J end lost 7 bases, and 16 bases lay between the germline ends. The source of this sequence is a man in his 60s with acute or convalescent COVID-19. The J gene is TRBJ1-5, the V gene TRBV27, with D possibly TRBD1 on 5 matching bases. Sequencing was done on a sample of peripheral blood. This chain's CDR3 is CASRSGQEGQPQHF. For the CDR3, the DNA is TGTGCCAGCAGATCAGGGCAGGAGGGACAGCCCCAGCATTTT.